These 24 T cell receptor beta chains came from one sample sequenced in a study of neurological immune-mediated disorders. One entry per CDR3 protein results from TCRdb running MiXCR on the 5' RACE reads. The sample carries tens of thousands of distinct CDR3 sequences, 3.5% to 4% recorded once. Sequencing was carried out using CD4+ T cells from blood. These receptors originate from a woman aged 40 to 55 with multiple sclerosis.

This clonotype has at least ten counts. The rearrangement joins TRBV20-1 to TRBJ1-2, with a tentative D call TRBD1 (6 bases). V dropped 5 bases and J dropped 4 bases, with 14 bases sitting between them. This CDR3 is built from 13 residues. CDR1 and CDR2 (germline): DFQATT, SNEGSKA (reference sequence). The CDR3 nucleotides read TGCAGTGCTGGGGGCAGCGGGCGCTATGGCTACACCTTC. It translates to CSAGGSGRYGYTF.

This clonotype came up many times. The chain carries TRBV5-1 and TRBJ1-1, with a tentative D call TRBD1 (5 bases). CDR1 is SGHRS, CDR2 YFSETQ, per germline. V lost 5 bases to trimming and J lost 3 bases, with 14 bases between them. This CDR3 has 14 residues. CDR3 nucleotide sequence: TGCGCCAGCAGACCGGGGACGGTCGACACTGAAGCTTTCTTT. Encoded protein: CASRPGTVDTEAFF.

The table lists this clonotype with a few counts. CDR3 in amino acids: CASSLTGGEQYF. CDR3 nucleotide sequence: TGTGCCAGCAGCTTGACAGGGGGCGAGCAGTACTTC. The chain combines TRBV11-2 with TRBJ2-7; TRBD1 matches 9 bases. V trimming: 3 bases; J trimming: 6 bases; junction bases outside the gene matches: 0. The CDR3 extends over 12 amino acids. Germline lookup yields CDR1 SGHAT and CDR2 FQNNGV.

This clonotype showed up many times. The chain couples TRBV5-1 to TRBJ2-7; 11 nucleotides line up with TRBD1. V shed 4 bases, J shed 3 bases, and the junction held 6 bases outside the gene matches. The CDR3 consists of 15 residues. Germline values: CDR1 SGHRS, CDR2 YFSETQ. In DNA, the CDR3 is TGCGCCAGCAGCCTCAGGACAGGGGGCGGCTACGAGCAGTACTTC. This encodes CASSLRTGGGYEQYF.

CDR3 coding DNA: TGTGCCAGCAGCCAAGCAGGGCGAGAGACCCAGTACTTC. Translation gives CASSQAGRETQYF. V and J are TRBV3-1 and TRBJ2-5, with a possible D match to TRBD1 (5 bases). The V end lost 1 base, the J end lost 4 bases, and 7 bases lay between the germline ends. The CDR3 has 13 residues. Germline V CDR1 and CDR2: LGHDT, YNNKEL (reference sequence).

This clonotype was detected ten times or more. The chain is built from TRBV10-3 and TRBJ1-2, with TRBD1 matching 7 bases. Losses at the gene ends were 6 bases for V and 6 bases for J; bases not matched to a gene: 7. The CDR3 has 13 residues. The germline V gene encodes CDR1 ENHRY and CDR2 SYGVKD. DNA for the CDR3: TGTGCCATCAGCGCACAGGGGAGAGATGGCTACACCTTC. Its protein product is CAISAQGRDGYTF.

This clonotype has a count of ten or more. The chain employs TRBV4-1 and TRBJ2-7; the D is unclear. Germline CDR1 and CDR2: MGHRA and YSYEKL. V was cut by 2 bases and J by 3 bases, with 8 bases left in between. The CDR3 consists of 13 residues. The CDR3 is CASSQLLDYEQYF. In DNA form, the CDR3 reads TGCGCCAGCAGCCAATTATTGGACTACGAGCAGTACTTC.

This clonotype was counted at least ten times. The V gene is TRBV7-8, the J gene TRBJ2-7, with TRBD1 matching 7 bases. V gave up 5 bases and J gave up 0 bases; unmatched junction bases: 7. This CDR3 region has 15 residues. The germline V gene has CDR1 SGHVS and CDR2 FQNEAQ. CDR3 protein: CASSQRGRSSYEQYF. CDR3 nucleotides: TGTGCCAGCAGCCAGAGGGGGCGTAGCTCCTACGAGCAGTACTTC.

This clonotype was observed many times. The CDR3 loop is CASSLKGDTQYF. The CDR3 nucleotides are TGTGCCAGCAGCTTAAAAGGGGATACGCAGTATTTT. The rearrangement uses TRBV7-3 and TRBJ2-3; D is ambiguous. Deletions cut 1 base from V and 6 bases from J, with 5 bases between. Germline lookup yields CDR1 SGHTA and CDR2 FQGTGA. The length of the CDR3 is 12 residues.

There are many counts of this clonotype. V and J are TRBV5-5 and TRBJ2-7, with D perhaps TRBD1 or TRBD2 (5 bases each). V dropped 4 bases and J dropped 3 bases, with 14 bases sitting between them. CDR1 and CDR2 (germline): SGHKS, YYEKEE (reference sequence). The CDR3 runs 14 residues. In nucleotides, the CDR3 is TGTGCCAGCAGCCGGGACGCGGAGTACTACGAGCAGTACTTC. It specifies CASSRDAEYYEQYF.

There are many counts of this clonotype. The J gene is TRBJ2-7, the V gene TRBV2, with D hard to call. CDR1 and CDR2 from the germline V gene are SNHLY and FYNNEI. The CDR3 is 15 residues long. Trimming shortened V by 6 bases and J by 2 bases, and 17 bases separated the two germline ends. DNA of the CDR3: TGTGCCAGCAGCACACCTCGGCTGCTTGCCTACGAGCAGTACTTC. Protein product: CASSTPRLLAYEQYF.

This clonotype showed up many times. The chain couples TRBV20-1 to TRBJ1-6, with TRBD1 matching over 10 bases. This CDR3 region has 19 residues. CDR1 is DFQATT, CDR2 SNEGSKA, per germline (reference sequence). V lost 5 bases, J lost 6 bases, and 19 bases stayed unmatched. The CDR3 sequence: CSAAAGTGDAITFNSPLHF. DNA for the CDR3: TGCAGTGCTGCGGCCGGGACAGGGGACGCTATAACCTTTAATTCACCCCTCCACTTT.

This clonotype was detected ten times or more. J is TRBJ1-5 and V is TRBV20-1; no clear D gene. V gave up 3 bases and J gave up 5 bases, with 8 bases separating them. Germline V CDR1 and CDR2: DFQATT, SNEGSKA (reference sequence). The CDR3 consists of 12 residues. The CDR3: CSASRPHQPQHF. CDR3 sequence (DNA): TGCAGTGCTAGCCGCCCCCATCAGCCCCAGCATTTT.

The rearrangement joins TRBV2 to TRBJ2-3; 10 positions match TRBD1. There are 14 residues in the CDR3. In germline, CDR1 is SNHLY, CDR2 FYNNEI. J gave up 1 base and V 9 bases, and 4 bases lay outside the gene matches. The CDR3 sequence: CASTGTGGTDTQYF. CDR3 nucleotides: TGTGCCAGTACCGGGACAGGGGGCACAGATACGCAGTATTTT.

This clonotype was detected ten times or more. In nucleotides, the CDR3 is TGCGCCAGCAGCTTGGCCCTTTTTATCGGCTACAATGAGCAGTTCTTC. This encodes CASSLALFIGYNEQFF. The chain uses TRBV5-1 and TRBJ2-1; D uncertain. The V end lost 0 bases, the J end lost 3 bases, and 13 bases lay between the germline ends. This CDR3 has 16 amino acids. Germline CDR1 SGHRS, CDR2 YFSETQ.

This clonotype appeared many times. The rearrangement uses TRBV6-1 and TRBJ1-5, with D unresolved. The V gene lost 1 base and the J gene lost 7 bases, with 5 bases spanning the gap. Germline CDR1 reads MNHNS; CDR2 reads SASEGT. The CDR3 loop spans 12 amino acids. This CDR3 is CASSEVKQPQHF. The CDR3 DNA is TGTGCCAGCAGTGAAGTAAAACAGCCCCAGCATTTT.

This clonotype was seen ten or more times. V and J are TRBV6-1 and TRBJ2-3; TRBD1 aligns across 8 bases. The germline V gene has CDR1 MNHNS and CDR2 SASEGT. V lost 5 bases to trimming and J lost 5 bases; unmatched junction nucleotides: 6. The CDR3 covers 14 residues. DNA of the CDR3: TGTGCCAGCAGTTCGGACAGGGTCGTAGATACGCAGTATTTT. This encodes CASSSDRVVDTQYF.

This clonotype has a count of ten or more. The rearrangement uses TRBV5-1 and TRBJ1-2; TRBD1 agrees at 8 bases. CDR3 size: 13 residues. Germline V gene sequence: CDR1 SGHRS, CDR2 YFSETQ. The V and J ends lost 4 bases and 4 bases, in that order; junction bases with no gene match: 3. CDR3 amino acids: CASSPGTGYGYTF. The CDR3 DNA follows: TGCGCCAGCAGCCCGGGGACAGGCTATGGCTACACCTTC.

The chain uses TRBV13 and TRBJ1-1, with 7 positions matching TRBD1. This CDR3 contains 18 residues. Germline CDR1 PRHDT, CDR2 FYEKMQ (reference sequence). The V gene end was trimmed by 0 bases and the J gene end by 4 bases; junction bases not matched to a gene: 14. Here the CDR3 reads CASSLGFIGQAGGTEAFF. The CDR3 nucleotides read TGTGCCAGCAGCTTAGGCTTCATAGGACAGGCGGGAGGCACTGAAGCTTTCTTT. Full variable domain (missing parts from reference TRBV13 and TRBJ1-1): AAGVIQSPRHLIKEKRETATLKCYPIPRHDTVYWYQQGPGQDPQFLISFYEKMQSDKGSIPDRFSAQQFSDYHSELNMSSLELGDSALYFCASSLGFIGQAGGTEAFFGQGTRLTVV.

This clonotype appeared many times. V gene TRBV3-1 combines with J gene TRBJ1-2, with TRBD1 matching over 7 bases. The CDR3 totals 13 residues. The trim removed 2 bases at V and 7 bases at J, leaving 4 bases unmatched. Germline V gene data show CDR1 as LGHDT and CDR2 as YNNKEL (reference sequence). The CDR3 sequence: CASSQTGAGGYTF. The CDR3 bases are TGTGCCAGCAGCCAAACAGGGGCGGGTGGCTACACCTTC.

At least ten counts were recorded for this clonotype. V and J are TRBV6-6 and TRBJ2-1; TRBD2 is a possible D gene (5 bases). CDR1 MNHNY and CDR2 SVGAGI come from the germline V gene (reference sequence). Trimming pared 6 bases from V and 7 bases from J, leaving 10 bases between. CDR3 length equals 12 residues. CDR3 protein: CASRLGRNEQFF. CDR3 coding DNA: TGTGCCAGCAGACTAGGAAGAAATGAGCAGTTCTTC.

This clonotype was observed at least ten times. This chain joins TRBV9 and TRBJ2-4; perhaps TRBD2 as D (5 bases). The CDR3 extends over 13 amino acids. From germline, CDR1 is SGDLS and CDR2 YYNGEE. V gave up 0 bases and J gave up 4 bases, with 5 bases separating them. The chain's CDR3 is CASSVGLKNIQYF. The CDR3 coding sequence is TGTGCCAGCAGCGTAGGACTAAAAAACATTCAGTACTTC.

The table lists this clonotype with many counts. The CDR3 coding sequence is TGTGCCATCAGCGGAAGTCAGACAGAAGCAACTAATGAAAAACTGTTTTTT. It specifies CAISGSQTEATNEKLFF. The chain employs TRBV10-3 and TRBJ1-4; a possible D gene is TRBD1 (5 bases). Per the germline V gene, CDR1 is ENHRY and CDR2 is SYGVKD. This CDR3 region has 17 residues. Trimming cost V 6 bases and J 0 bases, with 17 bases left between them.

This clonotype was counted ten times or more. V is TRBV11-2 and J is TRBJ2-7, with 7 bases that match TRBD1. CDR1 and CDR2 from the germline V gene are SGHAT and FQNNGV. V shed 5 bases and J 1 base; nucleotides not matched to a gene: 2. CDR3 length: 13 amino acids. CDR3 in amino acids: CASSLQGSYEQYF. DNA of the CDR3: TGTGCCAGCAGCCTACAGGGGTCCTACGAGCAGTACTTC.